This TCR beta chain was identified in a study of blood T cell repertoires in COVID-19. Study summary: Samples came from the United States, Italy and Spain, spanning acute and convalescent COVID-19. Nucleic acid was either cDNA or gDNA, and it came from T cells, B-cell-depleted T cells, or PBMCs.

V was pared by 5 bases and J by 7 bases, with 18 bases between. Germline V gene lookup returns CDR1 SEHNR and CDR2 FQNEAQ (reference sequence). The CDR3 extends over 15 amino acids. Original analysis: Amplification with reference gene primers provided the estimates of nucleated cell counts. Generated by immunoSEQ multiplex PCR, the TCRdb table keeps only in-frame clones and is missing some. V and J calls plus clone size are reproduced from that table; the DNA served to infer D and trimming. The profile shows tens of thousands of clones, 88% of them singletons. Only a few counts were recorded for this clone.

The genes are TRBV7-9 and TRBJ2-1; D may be TRBD1 (6 bases). This sequence originates from a man aged 45-65 years with acute or convalescent COVID-19. Sequenced: peripheral blood. The CDR3 DNA sequence: TGTGCCAGCAGCGCCCCCGGGACATGGGTAAATGAGCAGTTCTTC. It codes for CASSAPGTWVNEQFF.